This T cell receptor beta chain came from a study of blood T cell repertoires in COVID-19. Whole-study context: Sources were T cells, B-cell-depleted T cells, or PBMCs; the material itself was cDNA or gDNA.

Produced via immunoSEQ multiplex PCR; TCRdb's table is partial and in-frame only. This repertoire shows approximately 28,000 clones, 87% found once; its top ten account for more than 5%. The receptor was derived from a man between 60 and 70 years old with active COVID-19. Material: peripheral blood.

The CDR3 DNA follows: TGTGCCAGCAGCGGGGGGGTCCCCGGCAATTCACCCCTCCACTTT. Protein sequence: CASSGGVPGNSPLHF. The genes are TRBV7-2 and TRBJ1-6; D possibly corresponds to TRBD1 (5 bases). The CDR3 has 15 amino acids. The ends were cut back, 5 bases at V and 7 bases at J, with 15 bases in the middle. The V gene's germline CDR1 is SGHTA and CDR2 FQGNSA.